The 31 T cell receptor beta chains reported below all come from one sample, sequenced in a study of T cell responses to AZD1222 COVID-19 vaccine. Assay: immunoSEQ multiplex PCR; the TCRdb copy retains only in-frame clones and omits some. The repertoire holds around 130,000 clones, with about 93% as singletons. Sequenced here: peripheral blood, sampled on day 0 of AZD1222 vaccination. These receptors were obtained from an adult in good health.

For the CDR3, the DNA is TGTGCCAGCAGTTCCTTTGTCCGGGAGACCCAGTACTTC. Its translation is CASSSFVRETQYF. J is TRBJ2-5 and V is TRBV7-9; no clear D. V shed 6 bases and J shed 5 bases, with 13 bases lying between them. The CDR3 loop spans 13 amino acids. CDR1 is SEHNR, CDR2 FQNEAQ, per germline (reference sequence).

The chain combines TRBV13 with TRBJ1-4; 9 bases align to TRBD1. The CDR3 is 13 residues long. Unmatched junction bases numbered 1, after V lost 4 bases and J lost 7 bases. Germline CDR1 is PRHDT and CDR2 is FYEKMQ (reference sequence). CDR3 region: CASSWGQGEKLFF. The CDR3 bases are TGTGCCAGCAGCTGGGGACAGGGTGAAAAACTGTTTTTT.

The CDR3 DNA reads TGCGCCAGCAGCCCAAGGACAGGGAGACTAGCGGTGAACACCGGGGAGCTGTTTTTT. As protein: CASSPRTGRLAVNTGELFF. The chain links TRBV5-1 to TRBJ2-2; D may be TRBD2 (9 bases). This CDR3 comprises 19 residues. Germline-derived CDR1 and CDR2 are SGHRS and YFSETQ. The germline V and J ends were trimmed by 4 bases and 1 base, with 23 bases remaining between them. The full variable domain, rest sourced from reference TRBV5-1 and TRBJ2-2, is KAGVTQTPRYLIKTRGQQVTLSCSPISGHRSVSWYQQTPGQGLQFLFEYFSETQRNKGNFPGRFSGRQFSNSRSEMNVSTLELGDSALYLCASSPRTGRLAVNTGELFFGEGSRLTVL.

The rearrangement uses TRBV6-2 or TRBV6-3 and TRBJ2-1; D possibly corresponds to TRBD2 (6 bases). The CDR3 loop spans 16 amino acids. CDR1 MNHEY and CDR2 SVGEGT come from the germline V gene. V lost 2 bases and J lost 2, with 13 bases in between. As DNA, the CDR3 is TGTGCCAGCAGTTACGCACCGGGACTTGCCTACAATGAGCAGTTCTTC. Amino acids: CASSYAPGLAYNEQFF.

This chain uses TRBV6-6 with TRBJ2-7, with D uncertain. The CDR3 covers 13 residues. Germline-derived CDR1 and CDR2 are MNHNY and SVGAGI (reference sequence). Trimming left V 4 bases short and J 2 bases short, with 9 bases between. The CDR3 sequence is CASSFSRTYEQYF. In nucleotides, the CDR3 is TGTGCCAGCAGTTTTTCTCGGACCTACGAGCAGTACTTC.

This clone was observed once. The V gene is TRBV19, the J gene TRBJ2-7; 9 nucleotides line up with TRBD1. The CDR3 contains 15 residues. Losses at the gene ends were 5 bases for V and 2 bases for J; bases not matched to a gene: 7. CDR1 LNHDA and CDR2 SQIVND come from the germline V gene (reference sequence). The CDR3: CASSPGTGSAYEQYF. CDR3 nucleotides: TGTGCCAGTAGTCCCGGGACAGGGTCGGCCTACGAGCAGTACTTC. The variable domain in full, with the rest retrieved from reference TRBV19 and TRBJ2-7, is DGGITQSPKYLFRKEGQNVTLSCEQNLNHDAMYWYRQDPGQGLRLIYYSQIVNDFQKGDIAEGYSVSREKKESFPLTVTSAQKNPTAFYLCASSPGTGSAYEQYFGPGTRLTVT.

The CDR3 protein is CASSVDSNSPLHF. Here the CDR3 DNA reads TGCGCCAGCAGCGTAGACAGTAATTCACCCCTCCACTTT. The chain combines TRBV5-1 with TRBJ1-6, with TRBD1 as a possible D gene (5 bases). Trimming removed 4 bases from V and 6 bases from J, with 8 bases in between. The length of the CDR3 is 13 residues. The germline V gene encodes CDR1 SGHRS and CDR2 YFSETQ.

The CDR3 reads CASQQGRKREYSYEQYF. As DNA, the CDR3 is TGTGCCAGCCAGCAGGGCAGGAAGCGGGAGTATTCCTACGAGCAGTACTTC. J is TRBJ2-7 and V is TRBV21-1; the table's D call of TRBD2 was not tested on the DNA. TRBV21-1 is recorded as a pseudogene. CDR3 length: 17 amino acids.

The rearrangement joins TRBV27 to TRBJ2-7; the D call may be TRBD1 or TRBD2 (5 bases each). CDR3 length: 15 residues. Germline V gene data show CDR1 as MNHEY and CDR2 as SMNVEV (reference sequence). V gave up 6 bases and J gave up 2 bases, with 17 bases separating them. The CDR3 region is CASSPRGAFPYEQYF. In nucleotides, the CDR3 is TGTGCCAGCAGCCCAAGGGGAGCCTTTCCCTACGAGCAGTACTTC.

V and J are TRBV6-1 and TRBJ2-3, with D possibly being TRBD1 (7 bases). The V gene lost 3 bases and the J gene lost 2 bases, with 18 bases spanning the gap. From germline, CDR1 is MNHNS and CDR2 SASEGT. CDR3 length: 17 amino acids. The CDR3 sequence is CASSDTQGGEDTDTQYF. CDR3 DNA: TGTGCCAGCAGTGACACCCAGGGGGGAGAGGACACAGATACGCAGTATTTT.

The V and J genes are TRBV12-5 and TRBJ1-2; the D is unclear. Germline CDR1 is LGHNT and CDR2 is FRNRAP. The V end lost 0 bases, the J end lost 5 bases, and 19 bases lay between the germline ends. This CDR3 is built from 17 residues. Here the CDR3 reads CASGLVIRDLIRYGYTF. The CDR3 DNA reads TGTGCTAGTGGTTTGGTAATAAGGGATCTTATTCGGTATGGCTACACCTTC.

V usage is TRBV7-2 and J usage is TRBJ2-2; D is unresolved. The length of the CDR3 is 14 residues. The germline CDR1 and CDR2 sequences are SGHTA and FQGNSA. V lost 5 bases and J 5 bases, leaving 12 bases between the germline ends. This chain's CDR3 is CASSPGGATGELFF. Here the CDR3 DNA reads TGTGCCAGCAGCCCCGGCGGAGCAACCGGGGAGCTGTTTTTT.

The genes are TRBV7-9 and TRBJ1-1, with 10 bases matching TRBD1. V was pared by 4 bases and J by 3 bases, with 5 bases of the junction left unmatched. This CDR3 has 15 residues. CDR1 and CDR2 from the germline V gene are SEHNR and FQNEAQ (reference sequence). The CDR3 sequence: CASSSGTGAYTEAFF. In nucleotides, the CDR3 is TGTGCCAGCAGCTCCGGGACAGGGGCTTACACTGAAGCTTTCTTT.

The V gene is TRBV5-1, the J gene TRBJ1-2; perhaps TRBD1 as D (5 bases). Germline-derived CDR1 and CDR2 are SGHRS and YFSETQ. The CDR3 runs to 15 residues. V lost 4 bases and J 1 base, leaving 14 bases between the germline ends. CDR3 sequence reads: CASSPEGPDNYGYTF. Here the CDR3 DNA reads TGCGCCAGCAGCCCCGAGGGACCCGATAACTATGGCTACACCTTC.

This clone was seen just once. The chain has TRBV30 and TRBJ1-1, with D unclear. The CDR3 loop spans 12 amino acids. Germline V gene lookup returns CDR1 GTSNPN and CDR2 SVGIG (reference sequence). Trimming shortened V by 3 bases and J by 3 bases, and 8 bases separated the two germline ends. The CDR3 DNA sequence: TGTGCCTGGAGAGGACGGTACACTGAAGCTTTCTTT. This translates into CAWRGRYTEAFF.

This sequence joins TRBV14 and TRBJ2-7; TRBD2 matches 7 bases. The CDR3 is 17 amino acids. V trimming: 4 bases; J trimming: 3 bases; junction bases outside the gene matches: 15. Germline CDR1 is SGHDN and CDR2 is FVKESK. The DNA for the CDR3 is TGTGCCAGCAGCCTATCCCAGCGGGGACTGGGGGTCTACGAGCAGTACTTC. It encodes CASSLSQRGLGVYEQYF.

The chain links TRBV29-1 to TRBJ1-1, with D perhaps TRBD1 (5 bases). Germline-derived CDR1 and CDR2 are SQVTM and ANQGSEA. The CDR3 runs 14 residues. V was clipped by 4 bases and J by 4 bases, with 16 bases between them. Here the CDR3 reads CSVVRQLLTTEAFF. In nucleotides, the CDR3 is TGCAGCGTTGTCAGACAGTTACTGACCACTGAAGCTTTCTTT. The entire variable domain, with the rest obtained from reference TRBV29-1 and TRBJ1-1, is as follows: SAVISQKPSRDICQRGTSLTIQCQVDSQVTMMFWYRQQPGQSLTLIATANQGSEATYESGFVIDKFPISRPNLTFSTLTVSNMSPEDSSIYLCSVVRQLLTTEAFFGQGTRLTVV.

The chain recombines TRBV30 with TRBJ1-2, with D unclear. The CDR3 length is 16 residues. Trimming pared 0 bases from V and 7 bases from J, leaving 21 bases between. CDR1 is GTSNPN, CDR2 SVGIG, per germline (reference sequence). The CDR3 bases are TGTGCCTGGAGTGTTTTCAACTCCTGGTCGATCCGTGGCTACACCTTC. Amino acid sequence: CAWSVFNSWSIRGYTF.

The chain couples TRBV19 to TRBJ2-7; 12 bases are shared with TRBD2. Germline V gives CDR1 LNHDA, CDR2 SQIVND (reference sequence). This CDR3 region has 15 residues. The CDR3 region is CEIKTSGRDKYEQYF. The CDR3 DNA reads as TGTGAAATAAAGACTAGCGGGAGAGATAAGTACGAGCAGTACTTC.

The chain combines TRBV2 with TRBJ1-3; 8 bases agree with TRBD1. Trimming cost V 4 bases and J 2 bases; bases outside gene matches: 13. Germline V gene data show CDR1 as SNHLY and CDR2 as FYNNEI. This CDR3 spans 18 amino acids. The chain's CDR3 is CASSGRTHRGGTGNTIYF. The CDR3 DNA reads as TGTGCCAGCAGTGGACGTACCCACAGGGGGGGTACTGGAAACACCATATATTTT. Combining the CDR3 with reference TRBV2 and TRBJ1-3 gives the whole variable domain EPEVTQTPSHQVTQMGQEVILRCVPISNHLYFYWYRQILGQKVEFLVSFYNNEISEKSEIFDDQFSVERPDGSNFTLKIRSTKLEDSAMYFCASSGRTHRGGTGNTIYFGEGSWLTVV.

The rearrangement joins TRBV18 to TRBJ2-1; no clear D. CDR1 and CDR2 (germline): KGHSH, LQKENI. V gave up 0 bases and J gave up 4 bases, with 7 bases separating them. The CDR3 length is 14 residues. The CDR3 region has the DNA TGTGCCAGCTCACCACCTCTGGGGTACAATGAGCAGTTCTTC. It is translated as CASSPPLGYNEQFF. Full variable domain (outside the CDR3, taken from reference TRBV18 and TRBJ2-1): NAGVMQNPRHLVRRRGQEARLRCSPMKGHSHVYWYRQLPEEGLKFMVYLQKENIIDESGMPKERFSAEFPKEGPSILRIQQVVRGDSAAYFCASSPPLGYNEQFFGPGTRLTVL.

The chain links TRBV9 to TRBJ1-2, with 9 bases identical to TRBD1. After removal of 3 bases from V and 1 base from J, the junction contained 13 bases not matched to a gene. CDR3 length equals 18 residues. Per the germline V gene, CDR1 is SGDLS and CDR2 is YYNGEE. The CDR3 spells CASSERAGTGRSNYGYTF. The CDR3 nucleotides read TGTGCCAGCAGCGAGAGGGCCGGGACAGGGAGAAGTAACTATGGCTACACCTTC.

This clone has only a few counts. The CDR3 coding sequence is TGTGCCAGCAGCCAGGTCTACGAGCAGTACTTC. Protein: CASSQVYEQYF. The rearrangement joins TRBV6-2 or TRBV6-3 to TRBJ2-7; D is uncertain. Germline lookup yields CDR1 MNHEY and CDR2 SVGEGT. This CDR3 spans 11 amino acids. Trimming took 6 bases from V and 3 from J, leaving 6 bases between them.

The chain has TRBV24-1 and TRBJ2-3, with D unresolved. The CDR3 loop spans 14 amino acids. Germline V gives CDR1 KGHDR, CDR2 SFDVKD. The germline V and J ends were trimmed by 3 bases and 4 bases, with 10 bases remaining between them. CDR3 sequence (DNA): TGTGCCACCAGTGATCCCAGCCAGCCAGATACGCAGTATTTT. Amino acid sequence: CATSDPSQPDTQYF.

J is TRBJ1-1 and V is TRBV21-1. TRBV21-1 is a documented pseudogene. CDR3 length: 14 amino acids. The CDR3 loop is CASSSRQEDTEAFF. The CDR3 coding sequence is TGTGCCAGCAGCAGTCGTCAGGAGGACACTGAAGCTTTCTTT.

The chain combines TRBV21-1 with TRBJ1-1. TRBV21-1 is a pseudogene locus. This CDR3 comprises 17 residues. This CDR3 is CASSKEPTWEGQTEAFF. The CDR3 DNA is TGTGCCAGCAGCAAAGAGCCAACCTGGGAGGGCCAAACTGAAGCTTTCTTT.

This chain links TRBV14 with TRBJ1-6; TRBD1 matches at 7 bases. Germline V CDR1 and CDR2: SGHDN, FVKESK. This CDR3 spans 16 amino acids. J gave up 7 bases and V 1 base, and 7 bases lay outside the gene matches. The CDR3 is CASSQGQGLGNSPLHF. Written as DNA, the CDR3 is TGTGCCAGCAGCCAAGGACAGGGTCTGGGCAATTCACCCCTCCACTTT.

The rearrangement links TRBV4-1 to TRBJ1-2; 8 bases map to TRBD1. The J segment lost 4 bases and the V segment lost 3 bases, leaving 10 bases of the junction unmatched. Germline V gene data show CDR1 as MGHRA and CDR2 as YSYEKL. This CDR3 comprises 16 residues. The CDR3 spells CASSQTLQGVTYGYTF. CDR3 DNA sequence: TGCGCCAGCAGCCAGACCCTACAGGGGGTAACCTATGGCTACACCTTC.

The CDR3 bases are TGTGCCAGCAAATGGGGGGGGCAGGTCGAGCAGTACTTC. Amino acid sequence: CASKWGGQVEQYF. V usage is TRBV11-2 and J usage is TRBJ2-7, with a tentative D call TRBD2 (7 bases). Germline CDR1 is SGHAT and CDR2 is FQNNGV. V was cut by 7 bases and J by 6 bases, with 16 bases left in between. CDR3 size: 13 residues. The variable domain in full, with the rest retrieved from reference TRBV11-2 and TRBJ2-7, is EAGVAQSPRYKIIEKRQSVAFWCNPISGHATLYWYQQILGQGPKLLIQFQNNGVVDDSQLPKDRFSAERLKGVDSTLKIQPAKLEDSAVYLCASKWGGQVEQYFGPGTRLTVT.

V and J are TRBV14 and TRBJ2-1, with D perhaps TRBD1 or TRBD2 (5 bases each). CDR3 length equals 16 residues. Germline V lookup: CDR1 SGHDN, CDR2 FVKESK. The V end was cut by 1 base, the J end by 1 base, with 11 bases between. The CDR3 nucleotides are TGTGCCAGCAGCCAAGTTTCTTGGGGGTCCTACAATGAGCAGTTCTTC. It codes for CASSQVSWGSYNEQFF.

The CDR3 protein is CASSQLNNAGTMRTGELFF. CDR3 nucleotides: TGCGCCAGCAGCCAACTCAACAACGCCGGGACTATGCGCACCGGGGAGCTGTTTTTT. This chain links TRBV4-1 with TRBJ2-2, with 7 bases aligning to TRBD2. The ends lost 2 bases at V and 4 bases at J; junction bases unmatched: 16. The CDR3 is made up of 19 amino acids. Germline values: CDR1 MGHRA, CDR2 YSYEKL.